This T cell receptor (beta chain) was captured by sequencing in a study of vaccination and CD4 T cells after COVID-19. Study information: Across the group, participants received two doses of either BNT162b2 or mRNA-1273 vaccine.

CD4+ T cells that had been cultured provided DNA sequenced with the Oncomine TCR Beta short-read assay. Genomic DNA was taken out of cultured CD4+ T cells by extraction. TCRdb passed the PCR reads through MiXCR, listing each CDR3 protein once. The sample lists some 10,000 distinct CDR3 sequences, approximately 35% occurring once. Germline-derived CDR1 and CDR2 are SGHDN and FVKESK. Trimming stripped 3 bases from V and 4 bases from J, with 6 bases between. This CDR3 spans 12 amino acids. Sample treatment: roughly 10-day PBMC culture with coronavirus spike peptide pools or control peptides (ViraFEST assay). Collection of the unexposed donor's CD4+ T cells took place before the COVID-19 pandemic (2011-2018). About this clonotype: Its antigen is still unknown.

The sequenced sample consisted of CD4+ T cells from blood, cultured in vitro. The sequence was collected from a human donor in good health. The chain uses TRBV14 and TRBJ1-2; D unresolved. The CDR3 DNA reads TGTGCCAGCAGCCAGAGACTCTATGGCTACACCTTC. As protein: CASSQRLYGYTF.